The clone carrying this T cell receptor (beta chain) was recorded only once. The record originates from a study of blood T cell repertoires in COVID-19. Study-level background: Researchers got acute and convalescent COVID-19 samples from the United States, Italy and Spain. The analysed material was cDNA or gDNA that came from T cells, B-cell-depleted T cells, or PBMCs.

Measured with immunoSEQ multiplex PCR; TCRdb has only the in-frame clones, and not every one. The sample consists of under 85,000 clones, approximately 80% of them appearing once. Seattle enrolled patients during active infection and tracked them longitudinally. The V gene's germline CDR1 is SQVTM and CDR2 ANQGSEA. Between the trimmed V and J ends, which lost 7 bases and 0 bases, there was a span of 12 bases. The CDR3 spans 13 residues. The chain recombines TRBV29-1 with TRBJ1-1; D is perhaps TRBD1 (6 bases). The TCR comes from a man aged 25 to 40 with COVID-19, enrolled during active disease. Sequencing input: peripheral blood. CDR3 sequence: CSALTGMNTEAFF. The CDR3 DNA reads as TGCAGCGCCTTAACAGGGATGAACACTGAAGCTTTCTTT.